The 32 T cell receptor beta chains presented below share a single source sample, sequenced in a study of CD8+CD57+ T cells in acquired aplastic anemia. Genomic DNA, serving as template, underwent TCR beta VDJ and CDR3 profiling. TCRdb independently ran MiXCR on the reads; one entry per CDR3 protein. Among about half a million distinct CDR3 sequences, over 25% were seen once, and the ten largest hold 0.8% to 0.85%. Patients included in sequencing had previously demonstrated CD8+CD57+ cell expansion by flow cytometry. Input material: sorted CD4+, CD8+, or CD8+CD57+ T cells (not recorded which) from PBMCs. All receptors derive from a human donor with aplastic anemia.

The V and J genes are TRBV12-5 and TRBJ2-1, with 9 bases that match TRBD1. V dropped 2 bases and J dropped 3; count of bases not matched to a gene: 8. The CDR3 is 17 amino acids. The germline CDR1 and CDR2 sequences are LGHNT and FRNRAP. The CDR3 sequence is CASGLPWGQGDYNEQFF. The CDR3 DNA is TGTGCTAGTGGTTTGCCCTGGGGACAGGGAGACTACAATGAGCAGTTCTTC.

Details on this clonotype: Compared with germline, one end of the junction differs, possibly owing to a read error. This CDR3 reads CASSEYPGPGREQHF. CDR3 DNA: TGTGCCAGCAGTGAATACCCGGGGCCGGGACGCGAGCAGCACTTC. The J gene is TRBJ2-7, the V gene TRBV10-3, with D perhaps given as TRBD1 or TRBD2 (5 bases each). The CDR3 is 15 residues long. Per the germline V gene, CDR1 is ENHRY and CDR2 is SYGVKD.

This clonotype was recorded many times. The CDR3 protein is CASSSLGTGTYEQYF. In DNA form, the CDR3 reads TGTGCCAGCAGCTCTCTCGGCACAGGGACCTACGAGCAGTACTTC. V and J are TRBV7-9 and TRBJ2-7, with a tentative D call TRBD1 (6 bases). The CDR3 runs to 15 residues. Trimming removed 4 bases at V and 2 bases at J, with 15 bases between. Looked up from germline, CDR1 is SEHNR and CDR2 is FQNEAQ (reference sequence).

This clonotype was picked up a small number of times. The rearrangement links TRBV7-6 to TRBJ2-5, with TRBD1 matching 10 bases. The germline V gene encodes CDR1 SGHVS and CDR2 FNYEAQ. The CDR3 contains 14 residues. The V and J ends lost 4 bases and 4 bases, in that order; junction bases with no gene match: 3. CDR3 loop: CASSSTGGAETQYF. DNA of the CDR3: TGTGCCAGCAGCTCGACAGGGGGCGCAGAGACCCAGTACTTC.

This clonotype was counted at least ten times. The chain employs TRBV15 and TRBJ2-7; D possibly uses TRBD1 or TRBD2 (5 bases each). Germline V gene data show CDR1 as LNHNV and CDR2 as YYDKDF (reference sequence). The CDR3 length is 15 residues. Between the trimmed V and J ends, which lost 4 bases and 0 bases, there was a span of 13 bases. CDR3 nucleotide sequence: TGTGCCACCAGCATGGGGGACCCCTTCTCCTACGAGCAGTACTTC. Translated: CATSMGDPFSYEQYF. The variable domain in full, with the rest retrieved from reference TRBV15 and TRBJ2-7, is DAMVIQNPRYQVTQFGKPVTLSCSQTLNHNVMYWYQQKSSQAPKLLFHYYDKDFNNEADTPDNFQSRRPNTSFCFLDIRSPGLGDTAMYLCATSMGDPFSYEQYFGPGTRLTVT.

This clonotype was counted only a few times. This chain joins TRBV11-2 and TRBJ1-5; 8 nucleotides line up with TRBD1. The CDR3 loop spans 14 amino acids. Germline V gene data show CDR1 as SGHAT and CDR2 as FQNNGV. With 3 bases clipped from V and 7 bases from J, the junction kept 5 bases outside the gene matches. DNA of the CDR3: TGTGCCAGCAGCTTGGACAGGGATAAACAGCCCCAGCATTTT. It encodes CASSLDRDKQPQHF. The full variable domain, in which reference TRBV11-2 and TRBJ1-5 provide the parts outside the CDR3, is EAGVAQSPRYKIIEKRQSVAFWCNPISGHATLYWYQQILGQGPKLLIQFQNNGVVDDSQLPKDRFSAERLKGVDSTLKIQPAKLEDSAVYLCASSLDRDKQPQHFGDGTRLSIL.

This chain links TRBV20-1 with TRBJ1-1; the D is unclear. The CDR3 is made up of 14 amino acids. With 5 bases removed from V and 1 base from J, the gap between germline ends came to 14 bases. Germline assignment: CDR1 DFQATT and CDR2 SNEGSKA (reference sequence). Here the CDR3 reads CSAWGLRRNTEAFF. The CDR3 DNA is TGCAGTGCTTGGGGTTTGCGGCGGAACACTGAAGCTTTCTTT.

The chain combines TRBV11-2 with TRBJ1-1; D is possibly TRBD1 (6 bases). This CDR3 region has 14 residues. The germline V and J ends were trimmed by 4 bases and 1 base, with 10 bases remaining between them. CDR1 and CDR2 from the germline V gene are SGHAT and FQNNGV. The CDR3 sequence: CASSYRVGNTEAFF. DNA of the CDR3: TGTGCCAGCAGCTACAGGGTTGGGAACACTGAAGCTTTCTTT.

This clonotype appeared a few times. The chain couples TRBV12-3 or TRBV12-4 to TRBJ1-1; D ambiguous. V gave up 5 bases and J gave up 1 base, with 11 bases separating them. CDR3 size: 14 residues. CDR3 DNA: TGTGCCAGCAGTACAACAGCGACGAACACTGAAGCTTTCTTT. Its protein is CASSTTATNTEAFF.

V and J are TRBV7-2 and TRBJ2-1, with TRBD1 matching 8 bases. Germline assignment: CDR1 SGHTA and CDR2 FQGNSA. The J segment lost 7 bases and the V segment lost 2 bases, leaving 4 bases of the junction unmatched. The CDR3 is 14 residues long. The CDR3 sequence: CASSLLRQGNEQFF. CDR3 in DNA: TGTGCCAGCAGCTTATTACGACAGGGGAATGAGCAGTTCTTC.

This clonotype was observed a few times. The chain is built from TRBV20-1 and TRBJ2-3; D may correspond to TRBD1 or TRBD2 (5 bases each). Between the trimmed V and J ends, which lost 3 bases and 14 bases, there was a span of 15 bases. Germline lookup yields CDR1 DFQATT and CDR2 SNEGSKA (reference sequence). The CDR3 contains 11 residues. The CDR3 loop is CSARGPNFMYF. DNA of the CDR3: TGCAGTGCTAGGGGACCGAATTTCATGTATTTT.

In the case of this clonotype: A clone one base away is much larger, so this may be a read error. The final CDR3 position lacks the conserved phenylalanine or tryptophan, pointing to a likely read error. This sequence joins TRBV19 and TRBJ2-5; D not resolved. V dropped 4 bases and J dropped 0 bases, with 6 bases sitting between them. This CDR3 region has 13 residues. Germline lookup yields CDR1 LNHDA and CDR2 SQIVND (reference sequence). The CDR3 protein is CASSNVNQETQYL. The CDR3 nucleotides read TGTGCCAGTAGTAATGTGAACCAAGAGACCCAGTACCTC.

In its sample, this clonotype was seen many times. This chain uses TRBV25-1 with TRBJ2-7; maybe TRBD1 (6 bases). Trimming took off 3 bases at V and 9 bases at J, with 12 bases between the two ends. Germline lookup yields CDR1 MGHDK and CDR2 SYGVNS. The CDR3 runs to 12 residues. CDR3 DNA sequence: TGTGCCAGCAGTGACAGGGGCCTGGGGCAGTACTTC. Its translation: CASSDRGLGQYF.

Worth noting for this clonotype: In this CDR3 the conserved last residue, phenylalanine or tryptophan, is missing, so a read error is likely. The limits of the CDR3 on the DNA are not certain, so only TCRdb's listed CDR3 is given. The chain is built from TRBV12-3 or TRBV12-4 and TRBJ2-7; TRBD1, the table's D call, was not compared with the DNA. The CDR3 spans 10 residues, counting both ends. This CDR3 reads CASSLEWSGS.

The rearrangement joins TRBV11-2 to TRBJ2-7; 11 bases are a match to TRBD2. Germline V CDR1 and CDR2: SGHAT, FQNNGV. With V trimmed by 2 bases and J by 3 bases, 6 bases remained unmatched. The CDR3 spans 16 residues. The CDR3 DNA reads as TGTGCCAGCAGCTTAACTAGCGGGGGCTCTATCTACGAGCAGTACTTC. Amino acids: CASSLTSGGSIYEQYF.

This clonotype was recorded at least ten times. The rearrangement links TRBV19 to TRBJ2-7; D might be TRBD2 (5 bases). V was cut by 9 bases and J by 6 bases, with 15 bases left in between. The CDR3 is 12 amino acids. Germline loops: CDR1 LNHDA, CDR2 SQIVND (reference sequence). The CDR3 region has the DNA TGTGCCAGCGGGGTGTCGGGCCTCGAGCAGTACTTC. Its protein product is CASGVSGLEQYF. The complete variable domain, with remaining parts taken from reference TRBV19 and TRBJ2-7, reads DGGITQSPKYLFRKEGQNVTLSCEQNLNHDAMYWYRQDPGQGLRLIYYSQIVNDFQKGDIAEGYSVSREKKESFPLTVTSAQKNPTAFYLCASGVSGLEQYFGPGTRLTVT.

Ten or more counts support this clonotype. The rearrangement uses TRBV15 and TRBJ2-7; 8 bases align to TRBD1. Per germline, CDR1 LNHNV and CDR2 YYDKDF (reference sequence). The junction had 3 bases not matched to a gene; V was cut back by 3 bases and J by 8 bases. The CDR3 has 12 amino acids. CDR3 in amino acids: CATSRDRVKQYF. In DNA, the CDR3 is TGTGCCACCAGCAGGGACAGGGTTAAGCAGTACTTC.

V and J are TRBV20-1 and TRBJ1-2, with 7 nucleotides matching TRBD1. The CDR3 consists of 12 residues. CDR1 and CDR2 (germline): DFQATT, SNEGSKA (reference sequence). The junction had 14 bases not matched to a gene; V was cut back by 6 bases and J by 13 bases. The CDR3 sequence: CSAPRDSSVSTF. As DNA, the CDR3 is TGCAGTGCACCCCGGGACAGCAGCGTCTCCACCTTC.

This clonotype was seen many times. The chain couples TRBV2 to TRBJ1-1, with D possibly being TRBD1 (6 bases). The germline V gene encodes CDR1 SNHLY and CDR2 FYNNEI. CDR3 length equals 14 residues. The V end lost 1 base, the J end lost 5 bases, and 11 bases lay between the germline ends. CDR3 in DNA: TGTGCCAGCAGTGAAGGGGGGGCGGGGACTGAAGCTTTCTTT. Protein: CASSEGGAGTEAFF.

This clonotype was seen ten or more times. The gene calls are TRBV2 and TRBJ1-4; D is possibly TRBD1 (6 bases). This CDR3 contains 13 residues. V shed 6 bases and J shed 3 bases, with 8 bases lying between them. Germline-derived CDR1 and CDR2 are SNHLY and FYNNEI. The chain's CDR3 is CASRTGPNEKLFF. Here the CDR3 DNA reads TGTGCCAGCAGGACAGGACCTAATGAAAAACTGTTTTTT. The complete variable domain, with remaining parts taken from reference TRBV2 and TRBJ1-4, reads EPEVTQTPSHQVTQMGQEVILRCVPISNHLYFYWYRQILGQKVEFLVSFYNNEISEKSEIFDDQFSVERPDGSNFTLKIRSTKLEDSAMYFCASRTGPNEKLFFGSGTQLSVL.

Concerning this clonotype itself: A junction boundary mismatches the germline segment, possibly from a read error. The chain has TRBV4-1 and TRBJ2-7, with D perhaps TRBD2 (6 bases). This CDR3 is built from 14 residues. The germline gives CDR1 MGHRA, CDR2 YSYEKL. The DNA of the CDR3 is TGCGCCGGCAGCCAAGCGGGTCGTGCCTACGAGCAGTACTTC. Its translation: CAGSQAGRAYEQYF.

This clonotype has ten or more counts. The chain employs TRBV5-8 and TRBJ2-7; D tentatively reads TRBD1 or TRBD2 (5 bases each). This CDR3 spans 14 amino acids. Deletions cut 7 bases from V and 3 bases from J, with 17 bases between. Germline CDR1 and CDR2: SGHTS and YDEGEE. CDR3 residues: CASFRSGRIYEQYF. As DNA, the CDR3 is TGTGCCAGCTTTCGTTCGGGACGGATCTACGAGCAGTACTTC.

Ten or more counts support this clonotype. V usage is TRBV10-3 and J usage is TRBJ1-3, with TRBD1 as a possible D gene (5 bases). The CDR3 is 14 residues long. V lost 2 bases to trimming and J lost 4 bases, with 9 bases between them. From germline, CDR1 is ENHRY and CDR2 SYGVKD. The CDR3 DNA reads TGTGCCATCAGTGAGGCCGGGGACGGAAACACCATATATTTT. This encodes CAISEAGDGNTIYF.

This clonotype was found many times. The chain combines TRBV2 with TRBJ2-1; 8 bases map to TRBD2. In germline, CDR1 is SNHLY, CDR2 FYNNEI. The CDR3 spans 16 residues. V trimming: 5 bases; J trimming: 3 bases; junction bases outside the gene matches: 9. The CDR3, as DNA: TGTGCCAGCAGTAGAAGCGGGGGAGACTACTACAATGAGCAGTTCTTC. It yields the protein CASSRSGGDYYNEQFF.

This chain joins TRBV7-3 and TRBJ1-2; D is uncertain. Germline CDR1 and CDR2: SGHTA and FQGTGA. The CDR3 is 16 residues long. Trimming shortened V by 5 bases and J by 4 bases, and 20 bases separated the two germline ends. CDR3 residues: CASSQTLIQPPYGYTF. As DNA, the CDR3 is TGTGCCAGCAGCCAAACGTTAATCCAGCCCCCCTATGGCTACACCTTC.

This CDR3 reads CASHLTRLSSYEQYF. The CDR3 DNA reads as TGTGCCAGCCACCTCACGCGCCTCAGCTCCTACGAGCAGTACTTC. This sequence joins TRBV6-1 and TRBJ2-7, with D unclear. V lost 8 bases to trimming and J lost 0 bases, with 17 bases between them. The CDR3 spans 15 residues. Germline lookup yields CDR1 MNHNS and CDR2 SASEGT.

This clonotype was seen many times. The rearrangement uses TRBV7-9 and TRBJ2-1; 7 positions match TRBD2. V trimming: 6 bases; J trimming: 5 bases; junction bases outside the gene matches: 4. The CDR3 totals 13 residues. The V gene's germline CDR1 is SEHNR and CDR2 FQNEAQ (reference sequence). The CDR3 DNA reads TGTGCCAGCAGGGAGCGGGATAACAATGAGCAGTTCTTC. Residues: CASRERDNNEQFF.

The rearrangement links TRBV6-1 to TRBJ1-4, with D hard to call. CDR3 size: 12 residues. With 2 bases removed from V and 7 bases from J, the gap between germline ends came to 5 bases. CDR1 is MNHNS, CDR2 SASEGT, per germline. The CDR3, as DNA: TGTGCCAGCAGTGAACGGGTTGAAAAACTGTTTTTT. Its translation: CASSERVEKLFF.

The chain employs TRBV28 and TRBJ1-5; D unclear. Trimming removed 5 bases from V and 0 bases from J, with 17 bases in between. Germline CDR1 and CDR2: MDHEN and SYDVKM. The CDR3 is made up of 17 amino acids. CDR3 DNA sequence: TGTGCCAGCAGTCCCTTCGTCCCCCGGCTTAGCAATCAGCCCCAGCATTTT. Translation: CASSPFVPRLSNQPQHF.

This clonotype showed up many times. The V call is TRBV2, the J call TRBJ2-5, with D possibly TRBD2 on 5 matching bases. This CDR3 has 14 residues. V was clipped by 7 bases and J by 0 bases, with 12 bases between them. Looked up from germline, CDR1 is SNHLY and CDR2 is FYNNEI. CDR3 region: CASTRLTNQETQYF. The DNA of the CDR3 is TGTGCCAGCACCCGTCTGACTAACCAAGAGACCCAGTACTTC.

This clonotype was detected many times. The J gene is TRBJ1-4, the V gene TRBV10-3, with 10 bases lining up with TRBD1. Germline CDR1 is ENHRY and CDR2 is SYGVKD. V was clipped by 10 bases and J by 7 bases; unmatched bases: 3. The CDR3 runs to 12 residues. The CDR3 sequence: CATGQGFEKLFF. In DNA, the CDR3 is TGTGCCACGGGACAGGGGTTTGAAAAACTGTTTTTT.

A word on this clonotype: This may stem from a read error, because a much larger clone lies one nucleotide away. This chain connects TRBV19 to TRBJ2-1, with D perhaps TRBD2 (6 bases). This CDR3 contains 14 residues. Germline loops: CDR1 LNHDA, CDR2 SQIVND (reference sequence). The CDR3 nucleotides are TGTGCCAGTAGTAATCGCGGGGCATACAATGGGCAGTTCTTC. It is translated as CASSNRGAYNGQFF.